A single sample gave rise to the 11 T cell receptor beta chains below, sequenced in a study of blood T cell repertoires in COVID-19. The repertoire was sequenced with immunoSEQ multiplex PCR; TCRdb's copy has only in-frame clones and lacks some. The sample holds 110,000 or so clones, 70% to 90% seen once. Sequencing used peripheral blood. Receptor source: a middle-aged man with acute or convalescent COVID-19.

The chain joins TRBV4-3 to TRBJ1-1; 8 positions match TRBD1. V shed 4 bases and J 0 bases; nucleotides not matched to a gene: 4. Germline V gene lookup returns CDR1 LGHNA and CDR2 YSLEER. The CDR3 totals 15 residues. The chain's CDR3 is CASSPDRDLNTEAFF. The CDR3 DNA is TGCGCCAGCAGCCCGGACAGGGACTTGAACACTGAAGCTTTCTTT.

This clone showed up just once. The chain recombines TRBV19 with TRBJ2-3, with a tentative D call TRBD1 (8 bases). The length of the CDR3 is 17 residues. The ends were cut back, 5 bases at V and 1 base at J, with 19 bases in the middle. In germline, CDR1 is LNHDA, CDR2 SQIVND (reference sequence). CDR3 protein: CASSPLREGQGTDTQYF. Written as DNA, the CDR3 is TGTGCCAGTAGTCCCCTAAGGGAGGGACAGGGCACAGATACGCAGTATTTT.

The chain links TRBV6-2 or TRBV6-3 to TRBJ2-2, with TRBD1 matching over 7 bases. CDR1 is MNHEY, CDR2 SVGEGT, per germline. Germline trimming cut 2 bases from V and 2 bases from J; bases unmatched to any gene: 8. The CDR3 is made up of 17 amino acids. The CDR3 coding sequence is TGTGCCAGCAGTTACCTGGGACAGCTGACTAACACCGGGGAGCTGTTTTTT. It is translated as CASSYLGQLTNTGELFF.

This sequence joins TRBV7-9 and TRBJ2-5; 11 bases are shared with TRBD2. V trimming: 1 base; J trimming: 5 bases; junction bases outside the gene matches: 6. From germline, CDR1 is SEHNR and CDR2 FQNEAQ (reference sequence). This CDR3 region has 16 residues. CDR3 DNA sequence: TGTGCCAGCAGCTTAGTAGCGGGGGGGCCGAGGGAGACCCAGTACTTC. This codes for CASSLVAGGPRETQYF.

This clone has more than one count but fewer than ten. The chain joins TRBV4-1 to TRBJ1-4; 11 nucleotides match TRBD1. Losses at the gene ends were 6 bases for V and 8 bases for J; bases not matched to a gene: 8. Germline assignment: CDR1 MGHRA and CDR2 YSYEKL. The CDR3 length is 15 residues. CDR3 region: CASSLTGQGEEKLFF. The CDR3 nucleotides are TGCGCCAGCAGTTTGACGGGACAGGGGGAAGAAAAACTGTTTTTT.

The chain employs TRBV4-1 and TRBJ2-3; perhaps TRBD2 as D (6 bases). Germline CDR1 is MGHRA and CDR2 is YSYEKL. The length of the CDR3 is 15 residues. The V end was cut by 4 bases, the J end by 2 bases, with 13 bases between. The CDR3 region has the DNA TGCGCCAGCAGCCGCGGGGACTTCTACACAGATACGCAGTATTTT. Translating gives CASSRGDFYTDTQYF.

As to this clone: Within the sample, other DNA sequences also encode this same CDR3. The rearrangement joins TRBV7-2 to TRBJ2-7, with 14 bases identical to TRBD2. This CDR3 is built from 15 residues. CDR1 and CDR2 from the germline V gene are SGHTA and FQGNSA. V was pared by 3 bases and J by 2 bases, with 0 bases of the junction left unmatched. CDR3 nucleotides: TGTGCCAGCAGCTTGACTAGCGGGGGGGCCTACGAGCAGTACTTC. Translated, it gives CASSLTSGGAYEQYF.

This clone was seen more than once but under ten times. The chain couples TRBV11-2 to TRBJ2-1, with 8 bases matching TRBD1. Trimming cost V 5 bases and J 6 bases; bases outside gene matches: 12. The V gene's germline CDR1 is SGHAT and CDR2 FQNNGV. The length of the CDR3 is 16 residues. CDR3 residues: CASSLGRRGQGNEQFF. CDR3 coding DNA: TGTGCCAGCAGCCTGGGCCGCAGGGGGCAGGGCAATGAGCAGTTCTTC.

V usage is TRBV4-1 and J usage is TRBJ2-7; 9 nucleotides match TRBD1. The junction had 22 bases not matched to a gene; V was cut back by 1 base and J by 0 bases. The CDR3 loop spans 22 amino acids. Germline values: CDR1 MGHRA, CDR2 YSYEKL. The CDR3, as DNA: TGCGCCAGCAGCCAAGGGGCCTTATGGGGACAGGGAGTTTCCGAAATCTCCTACGAGCAGTACTTC. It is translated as CASSQGALWGQGVSEISYEQYF.

CDR3 coding DNA: TGTGCCAGCAGTGAAGGACAGGCGGAATACTACGAGCAGTACTTC. This gives the protein CASSEGQAEYYEQYF. V gene TRBV2 combines with J gene TRBJ2-7, with a weak D call TRBD1 (6 bases). Between the trimmed V and J ends, which lost 1 base and 3 bases, there was a span of 13 bases. The CDR3 has 15 residues. Germline CDR1 and CDR2: SNHLY and FYNNEI. Full variable domain (outside the CDR3, taken from reference TRBV2 and TRBJ2-7): EPEVTQTPSHQVTQMGQEVILRCVPISNHLYFYWYRQILGQKVEFLVSFYNNEISEKSEIFDDQFSVERPDGSNFTLKIRSTKLEDSAMYFCASSEGQAEYYEQYFGPGTRLTVT.

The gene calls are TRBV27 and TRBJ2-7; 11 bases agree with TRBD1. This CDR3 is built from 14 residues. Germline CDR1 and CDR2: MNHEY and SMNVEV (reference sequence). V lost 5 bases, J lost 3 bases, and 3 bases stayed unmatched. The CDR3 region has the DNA TGTGCCAGCAGTCCAGGGACAGGGGGCTACGAGCAGTACTTC. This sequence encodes CASSPGTGGYEQYF.